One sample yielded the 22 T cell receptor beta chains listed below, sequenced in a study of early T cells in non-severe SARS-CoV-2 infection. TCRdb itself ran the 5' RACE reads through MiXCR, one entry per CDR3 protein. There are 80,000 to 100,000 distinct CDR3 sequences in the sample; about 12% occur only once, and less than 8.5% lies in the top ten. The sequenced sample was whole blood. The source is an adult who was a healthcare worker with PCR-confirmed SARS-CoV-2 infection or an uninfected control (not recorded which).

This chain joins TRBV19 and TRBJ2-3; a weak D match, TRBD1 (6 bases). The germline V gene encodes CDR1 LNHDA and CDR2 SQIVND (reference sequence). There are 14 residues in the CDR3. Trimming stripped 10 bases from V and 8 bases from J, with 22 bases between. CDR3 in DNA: TGTGCCACCCAACAGGGCGGATTCCCAAGTACGCAGTATTTT. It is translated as CATQQGGFPSTQYF.

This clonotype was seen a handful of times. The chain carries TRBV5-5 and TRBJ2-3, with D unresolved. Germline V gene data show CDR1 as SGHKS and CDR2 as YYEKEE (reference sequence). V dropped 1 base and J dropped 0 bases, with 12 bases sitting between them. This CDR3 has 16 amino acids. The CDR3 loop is CASSLRATTSTDTQYF. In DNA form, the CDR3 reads TGTGCCAGCAGCTTGAGAGCTACCACGAGCACAGATACGCAGTATTTT.

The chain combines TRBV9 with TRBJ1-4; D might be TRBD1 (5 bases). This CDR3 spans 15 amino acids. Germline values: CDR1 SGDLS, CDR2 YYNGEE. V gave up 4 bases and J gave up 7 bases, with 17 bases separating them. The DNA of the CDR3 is TGTGCCAGCAGCTCCCTATCGGGGGTGGGTGAAAAACTGTTTTTT. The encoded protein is CASSSLSGVGEKLFF.

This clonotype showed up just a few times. CDR3 protein: CASSPPTSSYEQYF. In DNA form, the CDR3 reads TGTGCCAGCAGCCCCCCGACTAGTTCCTACGAGCAGTACTTC. The chain carries TRBV9 and TRBJ2-7; D possibly corresponds to TRBD2 (6 bases). V was cut by 4 bases and J by 1 base, with 12 bases left in between. Germline V gene lookup returns CDR1 SGDLS and CDR2 YYNGEE. The length of the CDR3 is 14 residues.

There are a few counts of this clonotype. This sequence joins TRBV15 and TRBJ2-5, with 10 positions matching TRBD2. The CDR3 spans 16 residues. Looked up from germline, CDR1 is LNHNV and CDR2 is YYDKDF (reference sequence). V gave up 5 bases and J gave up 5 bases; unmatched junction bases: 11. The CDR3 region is CATSFQVAGGWETQYF. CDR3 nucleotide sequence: TGTGCCACCAGCTTCCAAGTAGCGGGAGGCTGGGAGACCCAGTACTTC.

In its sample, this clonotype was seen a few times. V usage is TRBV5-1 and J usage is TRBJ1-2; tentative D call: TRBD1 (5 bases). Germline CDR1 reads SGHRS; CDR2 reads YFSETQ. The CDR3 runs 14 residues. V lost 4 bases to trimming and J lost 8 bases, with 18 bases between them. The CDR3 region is CASSLGGTGGGYTF. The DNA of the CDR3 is TGCGCCAGCAGCCTAGGAGGGACGGGAGGAGGCTACACCTTC.

This CDR3 reads CASSAQGAPYEQYF. Written as DNA, the CDR3 is TGTGCCAGCAGTGCACAGGGGGCCCCCTACGAGCAGTACTTC. The rearrangement joins TRBV6-5 to TRBJ2-7; 9 bases align to TRBD1. CDR1 and CDR2 from the germline V gene are MNHEY and SVGAGI. V lost 5 bases, J lost 2 bases, and 4 bases stayed unmatched. The CDR3 is 14 amino acids.

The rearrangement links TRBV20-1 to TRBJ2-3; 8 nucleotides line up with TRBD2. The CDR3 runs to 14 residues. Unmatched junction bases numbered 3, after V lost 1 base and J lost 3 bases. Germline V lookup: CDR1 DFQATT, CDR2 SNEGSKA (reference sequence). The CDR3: CSARVPSGTDTQYF. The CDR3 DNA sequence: TGCAGTGCTAGAGTTCCTAGCGGGACAGATACGCAGTATTTT.

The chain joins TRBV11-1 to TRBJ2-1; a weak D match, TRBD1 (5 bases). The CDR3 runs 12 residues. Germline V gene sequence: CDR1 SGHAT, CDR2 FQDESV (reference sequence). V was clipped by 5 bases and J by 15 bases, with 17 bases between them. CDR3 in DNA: TGTGCCAGCAGCCTTCAGGGTTGGTTGCGGTTCTTC. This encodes CASSLQGWLRFF. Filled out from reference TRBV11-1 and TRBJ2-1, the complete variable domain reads EAEVAQSPRYKITEKSQAVAFWCDPISGHATLYWYRQILGQGPELLVQFQDESVVDDSQLPKDRFSAERLKGVDSTLKIQPAELGDSAMYLCASSLQGWLRFFGPGTRLTVL.

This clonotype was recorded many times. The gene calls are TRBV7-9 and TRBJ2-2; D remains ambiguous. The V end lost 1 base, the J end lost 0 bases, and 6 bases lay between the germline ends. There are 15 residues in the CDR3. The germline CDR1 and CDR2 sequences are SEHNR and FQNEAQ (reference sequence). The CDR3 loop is CASSLGFSNTGELFF. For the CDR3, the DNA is TGTGCCAGCAGCTTAGGGTTCTCGAACACCGGGGAGCTGTTTTTT.

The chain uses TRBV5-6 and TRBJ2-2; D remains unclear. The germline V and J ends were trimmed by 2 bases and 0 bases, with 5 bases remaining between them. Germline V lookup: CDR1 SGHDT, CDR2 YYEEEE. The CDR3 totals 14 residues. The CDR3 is CASSFIPNTGELFF. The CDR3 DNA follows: TGTGCCAGCAGCTTTATACCGAACACCGGGGAGCTGTTTTTT.

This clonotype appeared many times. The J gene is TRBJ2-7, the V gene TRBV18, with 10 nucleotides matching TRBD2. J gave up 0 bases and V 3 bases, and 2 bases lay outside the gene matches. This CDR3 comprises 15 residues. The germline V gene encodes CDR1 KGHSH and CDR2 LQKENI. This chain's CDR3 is CASSPASGSSYEQYF. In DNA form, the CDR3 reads TGTGCCAGCTCACCGGCTAGCGGGAGCTCCTACGAGCAGTACTTC. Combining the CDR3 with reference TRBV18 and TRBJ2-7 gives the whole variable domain NAGVMQNPRHLVRRRGQEARLRCSPMKGHSHVYWYRQLPEEGLKFMVYLQKENIIDESGMPKERFSAEFPKEGPSILRIQQVVRGDSAAYFCASSPASGSSYEQYFGPGTRLTVT.

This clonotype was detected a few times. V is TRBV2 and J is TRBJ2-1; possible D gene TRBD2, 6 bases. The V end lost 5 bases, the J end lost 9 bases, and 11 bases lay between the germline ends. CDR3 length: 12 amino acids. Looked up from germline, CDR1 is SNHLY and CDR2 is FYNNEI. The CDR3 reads CASSLRETEQFF. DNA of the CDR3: TGTGCCAGCAGTTTACGGGAGACTGAGCAGTTCTTC.

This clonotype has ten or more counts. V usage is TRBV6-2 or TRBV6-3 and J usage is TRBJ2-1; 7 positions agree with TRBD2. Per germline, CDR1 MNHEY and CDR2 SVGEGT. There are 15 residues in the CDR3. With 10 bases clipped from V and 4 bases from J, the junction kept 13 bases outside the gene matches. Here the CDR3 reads CATNARTREYNEQFF. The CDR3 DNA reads TGTGCCACCAACGCCCGGACTAGGGAATACAATGAGCAGTTCTTC.

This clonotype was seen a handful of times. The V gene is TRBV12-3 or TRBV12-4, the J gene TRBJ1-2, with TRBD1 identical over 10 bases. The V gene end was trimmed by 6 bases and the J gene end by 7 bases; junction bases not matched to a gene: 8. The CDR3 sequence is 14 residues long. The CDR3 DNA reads TGTGCCAGCAGCAATGGACAGGGGGGATCTGGCTACACCTTC. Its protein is CASSNGQGGSGYTF.

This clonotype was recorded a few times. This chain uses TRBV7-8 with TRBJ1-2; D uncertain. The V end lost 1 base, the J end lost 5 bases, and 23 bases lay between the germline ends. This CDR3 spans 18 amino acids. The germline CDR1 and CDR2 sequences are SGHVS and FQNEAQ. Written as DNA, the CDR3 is TGTGCCAGCAGCTTAGACGAGTGGGTATCAAGGTCGTCGTATGGCTACACCTTC. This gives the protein CASSLDEWVSRSSYGYTF.

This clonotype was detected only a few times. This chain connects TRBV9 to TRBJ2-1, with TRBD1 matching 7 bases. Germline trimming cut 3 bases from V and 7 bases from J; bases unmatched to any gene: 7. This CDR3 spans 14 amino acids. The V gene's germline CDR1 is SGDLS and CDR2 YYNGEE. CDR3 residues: CASSAETGTNEQFF. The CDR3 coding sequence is TGTGCCAGCAGCGCGGAGACAGGGACGAATGAGCAGTTCTTC. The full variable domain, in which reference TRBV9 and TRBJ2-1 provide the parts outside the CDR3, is DSGVTQTPKHLITATGQRVTLRCSPRSGDLSVYWYQQSLDQGLQFLIQYYNGEERAKGNILERFSAQQFPDLHSELNLSSLELGDSALYFCASSAETGTNEQFFGPGTRLTVL.

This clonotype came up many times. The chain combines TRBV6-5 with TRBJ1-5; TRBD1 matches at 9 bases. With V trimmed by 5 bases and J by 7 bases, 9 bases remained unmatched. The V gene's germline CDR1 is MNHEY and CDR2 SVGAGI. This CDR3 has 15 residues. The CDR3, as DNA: TGTGCCAGCAGTCAGTCGACAGGGGGGAACCAGCCCCAGCATTTT. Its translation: CASSQSTGGNQPQHF.

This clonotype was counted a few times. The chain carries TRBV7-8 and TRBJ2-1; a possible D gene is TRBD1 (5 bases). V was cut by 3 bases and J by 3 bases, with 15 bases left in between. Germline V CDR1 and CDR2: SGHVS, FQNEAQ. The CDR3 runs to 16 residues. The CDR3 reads CASSFVRVSHYNEQFF. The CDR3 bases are TGTGCCAGCAGCTTCGTCAGGGTATCTCACTACAATGAGCAGTTCTTC.

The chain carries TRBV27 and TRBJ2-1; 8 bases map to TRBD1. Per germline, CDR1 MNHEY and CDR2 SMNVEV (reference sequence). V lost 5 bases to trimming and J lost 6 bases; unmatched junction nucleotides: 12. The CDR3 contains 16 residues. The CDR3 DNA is TGTGCCAGCAGTCCCCCCCAGGGGGCGTCCATCAATGAGCAGTTCTTC. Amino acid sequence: CASSPPQGASINEQFF.

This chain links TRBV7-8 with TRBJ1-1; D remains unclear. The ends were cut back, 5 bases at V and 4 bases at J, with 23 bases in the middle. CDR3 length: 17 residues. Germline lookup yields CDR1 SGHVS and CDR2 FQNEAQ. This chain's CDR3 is CASSRRQQTISGTEAFF. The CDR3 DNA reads TGTGCCAGCAGCCGCCGCCAACAGACTATTTCGGGCACTGAAGCTTTCTTT.

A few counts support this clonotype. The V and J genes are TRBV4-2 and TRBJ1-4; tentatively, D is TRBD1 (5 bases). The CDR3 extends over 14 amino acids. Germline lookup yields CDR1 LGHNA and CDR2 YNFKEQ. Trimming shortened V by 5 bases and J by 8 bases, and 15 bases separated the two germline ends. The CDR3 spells CASSVPGIREKLFF. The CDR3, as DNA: TGTGCCAGCAGCGTCCCAGGGATACGAGAAAAACTGTTTTTT.